A selection of T cell receptor beta chains follows, all from one sample in a study of early T cells in non-severe SARS-CoV-2 infection. Each CDR3 protein is one row after TCRdb ran MiXCR on the 5' RACE reads. Among some 96,000 distinct CDR3 sequences listed, 14% to 15% were seen once. Sequenced sample: whole blood. The receptor source for this set is an adult who was a healthcare worker with PCR-confirmed SARS-CoV-2 infection or an uninfected control (not recorded which). Both conserved end residues are part of each CDR3.

TRBV12-3/TRBV12-4,CASSSTDRGRVKLFF
TRBV5-1,CASSAGDPETQYF
TRBV5-4,CASSLGQGTDEQYF
TRBV3-1,CASSHAAGEQYF
TRBV29-1,CSVRTSGTIEQYF
TRBV20-1,CSARPRNTGELFF
TRBV6-5,CASSPGTADEQYF
TRBV19,CATGTAFSGNTIYF
TRBV28,CASRRTGLTDTQYF
TRBV28,CASSPTSSETQYF
TRBV5-6,CASSLGTLGVPGNEQFF
TRBV28,CASSWQETQYF
TRBV5-1,CASSLEPTRYYEQYF
TRBV6-1,CASTLARLAQETQYF
TRBV28,CASSPHGTYEQYF
TRBV28,CASSRLAPYAGELFF
TRBV28,CASSSTSGSGEQYF
TRBV3-1,CASSPRGGNTEAFF
TRBV7-2,CASSLTGADYNEQFF
TRBV5-1,CASSLLTGGTYEQYF
TRBV28,CASTLGNSQETQYF
TRBV12-3/TRBV12-4,CASSTGTSPYEQYF
TRBV29-1,CSVVHPDTQYF
TRBV11-2,CASSLVARGTGYEQYF
TRBV5-1,CASSHAGTSGFTYNEQFF
TRBV28,CASSGEYNEQFF
TRBV19,CASSIPSGRSYNEQFF
TRBV27,CASREAGTSDYEQYF
TRBV24-1,CATSDPRGNKEAFF
TRBV7-9,CASSSSLDTQYF
TRBV2,CASRGAATYEQYF
TRBV28,CASAVGGSSGNTIYF
TRBV11-3,CASSLGQNTGELFF
TRBV25-1,CASSTRDTNIQYF
TRBV6-6,CASSSPGQGYEQYF
TRBV3-1,CASIAGGRTYNEQFF
TRBV18,CASSPRLAGRSEQFF
TRBV7-9,CASTTSIGVRGQAFF
TRBV20-1,CSARSYGYTF
TRBV28,CASKRKGWETEAFF
TRBV6-6,CASSSSLAEQNIQYF
TRBV20-1,CSAPWSGANVLTF
TRBV14,CASSRLAGAFDEQFF
TRBV29-1,CSTGDSINEAFF
TRBV20-1,CSARPGQINQPQHF
TRBV6-5,CASRPTGVAKNIQYF
TRBV7-9,CASSLWASSYEQYF
TRBV10-2,CASSSGTTIETQYF
TRBV10-3,CAISETETGELFF
TRBV13,CASSLGGAIATLKTKYF
TRBV2,CASGTDTQYF
TRBV24-1,CATSDTGRIQETQYF
TRBV27,CASSLVAALPHYTF